Listed here are 5 T cell receptor beta chains from one sample, sequenced in a study of blood T cell repertoires in COVID-19. Measured with immunoSEQ multiplex PCR; TCRdb has only the in-frame clones, and not every one. The data contain about 16,000 clones, 75% to 85% of them singletons. The sequenced sample was peripheral blood. The receptor set was obtained from an older man with active COVID-19.

This chain links TRBV5-4 with TRBJ2-5; the match to TRBD2 covers 7 bases. Trimming at V came to 4 bases and at J to 4 bases, leaving 7 bases not matched to a gene. CDR1 is SGHNT, CDR2 YYREEE, per germline (reference sequence). The CDR3 covers 14 residues. DNA of the CDR3: TGTGCCAGCAGCCTAGGACTAGGGGTAGAGACCCAGTACTTC. Amino acid sequence: CASSLGLGVETQYF. The whole variable domain, filled in from reference TRBV5-4 and TRBJ2-5, reads ETGVTQSPTHLIKTRGQQVTLRCSSQSGHNTVSWYQQALGQGPQFIFQYYREEENGRGNFPPRFSGLQFPNYSSELNVNALELDDSALYLCASSLGLGVETQYFGPGTRLLVL.

The genes are TRBV19 and TRBJ2-1; 8 positions match TRBD2. CDR3 length: 17 amino acids. CDR1 is LNHDA and CDR2 is SQIVND in the germline V gene (reference sequence). With V trimmed by 3 bases and J by 7 bases, 14 bases remained unmatched. This CDR3 is CASSIYRSGTSSNEQFF. The CDR3 DNA is TGTGCCAGTAGTATTTACCGATCCGGGACTAGTTCGAATGAGCAGTTCTTC.

The chain carries TRBV19 and TRBJ1-5; perhaps TRBD1 as D (6 bases). V shed 0 bases and J shed 14 bases, with 14 bases lying between them. Germline V CDR1 and CDR2: LNHDA, SQIVND (reference sequence). The CDR3 is 13 amino acids. The CDR3 reads CASSIDPQGPEHF. The CDR3 DNA sequence: TGTGCCAGTAGTATAGATCCACAGGGCCCAGAGCATTTT. Looking up the rest from reference TRBV19 and TRBJ1-5 gives the full variable domain: DGGITQSPKYLFRKEGQNVTLSCEQNLNHDAMYWYRQDPGQGLRLIYYSQIVNDFQKGDIAEGYSVSREKKESFPLTVTSAQKNPTAFYLCASSIDPQGPEHFGDGTRLSIL.

The chain has TRBV27 and TRBJ2-5; weak D call: TRBD1 (6 bases). V was pared by 3 bases and J by 4 bases, with 15 bases between. Per germline, CDR1 MNHEY and CDR2 SMNVEV (reference sequence). The CDR3 totals 15 residues. Here the CDR3 reads CASSLSGVGGETQYF. CDR3 DNA: TGTGCCAGCAGTTTGTCAGGGGTAGGTGGAGAGACCCAGTACTTC.

This clone has just a few counts. The chain recombines TRBV27 with TRBJ2-5; tentatively, D is TRBD2 (6 bases). Germline CDR1 and CDR2: MNHEY and SMNVEV (reference sequence). Deletions cut 6 bases from V and 5 bases from J, with 16 bases between. The CDR3 runs 14 residues. Here the CDR3 reads CASSSDYPQETQYF. Written as DNA, the CDR3 is TGTGCCAGCAGCTCGGACTACCCCCAGGAGACCCAGTACTTC.